This paragraph covers one T cell receptor beta chain sequence. Its matching antigen is unknown. Amplification used 60 Vbeta primers and 13 Jbeta primers. The repertoire was sequenced with immunoSEQ multiplex PCR; TCRdb's copy has only in-frame clones and lacks some. The profile shows about 200,000 clones, roughly 85% of them singletons. The data are from a study of cytomegalovirus exposure and HLA in healthy donors. This CDR3 spans 18 amino acids. CDR1 LNHDA and CDR2 SQIVND come from the germline V gene (reference sequence). Germline trimming cut 4 bases from V and 0 bases from J; bases unmatched to any gene: 8. Study-level points and caveats: An analysis done earlier found most TCR beta V segments productive about 90% or about 30% of the time. In the analysis, some V segments, TRBV6-2 and TRBV6-3 included, were excluded as indistinguishable. In a later analysis, TCR beta V- and J-gene trimming showed a link to a missense DCLRE1C variant. Among donors in an Asian-associated ancestry cluster, a later analysis reportedly found fewer N-insertions than the approximately 670-donor mean.

The TCR originated in a woman aged 50 to 60 in good health and CMV-seronegative. The chain recombines TRBV19 with TRBJ2-1; 11 bases line up with TRBD2. The sequencing sample was made of PBMCs. CDR3 DNA sequence: TGTGCCAGTAGTACGGGACTAGCGGATTTTTCCTCCTACAATGAGCAGTTCTTC. It translates to CASSTGLADFSSYNEQFF.